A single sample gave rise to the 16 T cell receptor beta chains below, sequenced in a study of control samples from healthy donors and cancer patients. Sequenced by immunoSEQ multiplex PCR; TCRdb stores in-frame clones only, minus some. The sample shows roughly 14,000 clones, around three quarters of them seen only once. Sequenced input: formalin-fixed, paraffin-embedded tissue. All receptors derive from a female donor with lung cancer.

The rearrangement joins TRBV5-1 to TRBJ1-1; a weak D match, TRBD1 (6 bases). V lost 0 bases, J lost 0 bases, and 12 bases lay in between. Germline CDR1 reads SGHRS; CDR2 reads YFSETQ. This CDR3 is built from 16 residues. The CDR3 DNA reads TGCGCCAGCAGCTTGGGGACAGTGGGACTGAACACTGAAGCTTTCTTT. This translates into CASSLGTVGLNTEAFF.

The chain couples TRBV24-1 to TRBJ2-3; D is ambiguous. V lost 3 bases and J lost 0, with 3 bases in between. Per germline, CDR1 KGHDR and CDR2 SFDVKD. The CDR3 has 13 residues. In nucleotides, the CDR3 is TGTGCCACCAGTGATGGAAGCACAGATACGCAGTATTTT. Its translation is CATSDGSTDTQYF.

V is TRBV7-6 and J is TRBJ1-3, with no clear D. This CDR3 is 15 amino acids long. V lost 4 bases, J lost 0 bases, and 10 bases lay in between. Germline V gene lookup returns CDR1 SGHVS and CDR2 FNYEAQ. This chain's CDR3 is CASSSRPNSGNTIYF. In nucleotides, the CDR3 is TGTGCCAGCAGCTCCCGGCCGAACTCTGGAAACACCATATATTTT.

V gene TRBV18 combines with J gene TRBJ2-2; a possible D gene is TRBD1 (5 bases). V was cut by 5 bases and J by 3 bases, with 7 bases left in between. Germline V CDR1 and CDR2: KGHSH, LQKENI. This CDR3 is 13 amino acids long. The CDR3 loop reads CASSTQDTGELFF. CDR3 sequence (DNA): TGTGCCAGCTCAACACAGGACACCGGGGAGCTGTTTTTT.

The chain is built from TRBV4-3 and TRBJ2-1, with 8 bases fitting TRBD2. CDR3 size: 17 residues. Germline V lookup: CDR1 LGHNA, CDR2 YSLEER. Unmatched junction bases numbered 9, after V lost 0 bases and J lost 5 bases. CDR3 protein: CASSQDLFEAGDNEQFF. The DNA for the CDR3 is TGCGCCAGCAGCCAAGATCTGTTCGAAGCGGGGGACAATGAGCAGTTCTTC.

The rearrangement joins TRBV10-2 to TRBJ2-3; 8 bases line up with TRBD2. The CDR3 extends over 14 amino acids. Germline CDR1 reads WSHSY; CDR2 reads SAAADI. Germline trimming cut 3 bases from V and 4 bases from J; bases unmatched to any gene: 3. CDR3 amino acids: CASSDAAGADTQYF. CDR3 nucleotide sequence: TGCGCCAGCAGTGATGCAGCGGGGGCAGATACGCAGTATTTT.

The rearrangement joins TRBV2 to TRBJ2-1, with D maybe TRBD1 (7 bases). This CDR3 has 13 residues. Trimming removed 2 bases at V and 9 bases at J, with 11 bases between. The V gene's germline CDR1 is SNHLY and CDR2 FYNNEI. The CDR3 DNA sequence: TGTGCCAGCAGTGAACAGGGGGAGGCTGAGCAGTTCTTC. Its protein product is CASSEQGEAEQFF. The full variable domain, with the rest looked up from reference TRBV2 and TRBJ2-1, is EPEVTQTPSHQVTQMGQEVILRCVPISNHLYFYWYRQILGQKVEFLVSFYNNEISEKSEIFDDQFSVERPDGSNFTLKIRSTKLEDSAMYFCASSEQGEAEQFFGPGTRLTVL.

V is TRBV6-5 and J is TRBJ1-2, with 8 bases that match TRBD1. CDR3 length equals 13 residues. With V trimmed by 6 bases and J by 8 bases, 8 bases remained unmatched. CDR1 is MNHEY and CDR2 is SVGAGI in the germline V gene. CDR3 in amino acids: CASRDRQGFGYTF. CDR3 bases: TGTGCCAGCAGAGACCGACAGGGGTTCGGCTACACCTTC.

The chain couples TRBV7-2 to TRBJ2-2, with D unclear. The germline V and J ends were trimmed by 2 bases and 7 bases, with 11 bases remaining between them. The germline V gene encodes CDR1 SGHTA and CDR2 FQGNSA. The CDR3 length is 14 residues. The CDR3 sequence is CASSLRVPFGELFF. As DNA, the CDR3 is TGTGCCAGCAGCTTAAGGGTCCCCTTCGGGGAGCTGTTTTTT.

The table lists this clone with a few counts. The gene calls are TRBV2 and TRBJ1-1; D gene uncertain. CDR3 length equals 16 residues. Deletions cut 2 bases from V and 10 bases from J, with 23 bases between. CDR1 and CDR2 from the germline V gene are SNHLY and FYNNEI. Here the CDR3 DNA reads TGTGCCAGCAGTGAAATGGCGGCTCTTGGACCCTCAGTAGCTTTCTTT. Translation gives CASSEMAALGPSVAFF.

The CDR3 here is CASSLRLAGGEQYF. For the CDR3, the DNA is TGTGCCAGCAGCTTAAGGCTAGCGGGGGGCGAGCAGTACTTC. This rearrangement joins TRBV7-8 to TRBJ2-7; 11 nucleotides line up with TRBD2. Germline loops: CDR1 SGHVS, CDR2 FQNEAQ. The CDR3 is 14 residues long. V was pared by 2 bases and J by 6 bases, with 3 bases of the junction left unmatched.

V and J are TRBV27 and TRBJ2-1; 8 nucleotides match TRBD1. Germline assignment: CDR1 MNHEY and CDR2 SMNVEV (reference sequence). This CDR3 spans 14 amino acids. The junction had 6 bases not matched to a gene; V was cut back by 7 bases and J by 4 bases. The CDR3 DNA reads TGTGCCAGCAAGGTGGGACAGGCGTACAATGAGCAGTTCTTC. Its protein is CASKVGQAYNEQFF.

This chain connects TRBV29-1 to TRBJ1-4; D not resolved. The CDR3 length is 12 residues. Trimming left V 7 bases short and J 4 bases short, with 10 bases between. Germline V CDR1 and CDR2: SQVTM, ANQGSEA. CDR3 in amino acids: CSASAINEKLFF. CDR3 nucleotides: TGCAGCGCAAGCGCAATTAATGAAAAACTGTTTTTT.

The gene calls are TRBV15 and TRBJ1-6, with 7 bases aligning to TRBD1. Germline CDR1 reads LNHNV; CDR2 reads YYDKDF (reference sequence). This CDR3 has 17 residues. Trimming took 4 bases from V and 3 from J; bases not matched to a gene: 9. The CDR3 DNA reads TGTGCCACCAGCACAGGCTCCGGGACAGACTATAATTCACCCCTCCACTTT. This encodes CATSTGSGTDYNSPLHF. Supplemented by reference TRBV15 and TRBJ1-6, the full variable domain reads DAMVIQNPRYQVTQFGKPVTLSCSQTLNHNVMYWYQQKSSQAPKLLFHYYDKDFNNEADTPDNFQSRRPNTSFCFLDIRSPGLGDTAMYLCATSTGSGTDYNSPLHFGNGTRLTVT.

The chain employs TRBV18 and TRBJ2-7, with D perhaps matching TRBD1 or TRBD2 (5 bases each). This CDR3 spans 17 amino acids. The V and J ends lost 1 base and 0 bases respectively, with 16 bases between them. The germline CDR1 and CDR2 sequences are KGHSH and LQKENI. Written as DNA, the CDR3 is TGTGCCAGCTCACCACGGTTCGGGACGGTGAGCTCCTACGAGCAGTACTTC. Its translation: CASSPRFGTVSSYEQYF.

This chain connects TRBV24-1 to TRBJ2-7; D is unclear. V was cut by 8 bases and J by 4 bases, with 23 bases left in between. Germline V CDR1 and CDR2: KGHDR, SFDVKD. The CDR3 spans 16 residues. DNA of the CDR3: TGTGCCACCACTTACGACCGACCCCGAGGAAAGTACGAGCAGTACTTC. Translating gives CATTYDRPRGKYEQYF.